The 22 T cell receptor beta chains listed next were all sequenced from one sample in a study of identical twins. Using its own MiXCR run on the 5' RACE reads, TCRdb lists one record per CDR3 protein. The sample includes 450,000 or so distinct CDR3 sequences, 20% to 25% of them seen just once. The same specimen was also included in a second study, on T cells expressing NK-cell markers.

Sequencing was carried out using CD4+ T cells sorted from blood. These receptors came from a woman between 18 and 30 years old in good health.

This clonotype was observed a few times. The J gene is TRBJ1-2, the V gene TRBV20-1, with D hard to call. This CDR3 has 13 amino acids. V was clipped by 5 bases and J by 8 bases, with 18 bases between them. Germline V CDR1 and CDR2: DFQATT, SNEGSKA (reference sequence). The CDR3 loop is CSAASSASGGYTF. CDR3 nucleotides: TGCAGTGCTGCCTCGTCAGCGTCTGGCGGCTACACCTTC.

This clonotype has just a few counts. This chain joins TRBV5-1 and TRBJ2-3; possible D gene TRBD2, 6 bases. V was cut by 4 bases and J by 2 bases, with 14 bases left in between. The CDR3 is made up of 15 amino acids. Per germline, CDR1 SGHRS and CDR2 YFSETQ. Written as DNA, the CDR3 is TGCGCCAGCAGCCTCCGGGACTCCTACACAGATACGCAGTATTTT. It is translated as CASSLRDSYTDTQYF.

This chain joins TRBV19 and TRBJ2-7, with 7 bases matching TRBD2. Germline CDR1 is LNHDA and CDR2 is SQIVND (reference sequence). V trimming: 5 bases; J trimming: 1 base; junction bases outside the gene matches: 8. The CDR3 covers 15 residues. CDR3 amino acids: CASSFGRSGSYEQYF. CDR3 nucleotide sequence: TGTGCCAGTAGTTTCGGGAGGTCGGGGTCCTACGAGCAGTACTTC.

The V and J genes are TRBV6-1 and TRBJ2-3; a weak D match, TRBD1 (6 bases). This CDR3 is built from 17 residues. Germline loops: CDR1 MNHNS, CDR2 SASEGT. Trimming took off 6 bases at V and 0 bases at J, with 19 bases between the two ends. CDR3 amino acids: CASSNRRQVFSTDTQYF. The CDR3 nucleotides are TGTGCCAGCAGCAACCGAAGACAGGTTTTTAGCACAGATACGCAGTATTTT.

There are a few counts of this clonotype. CDR3 sequence: CSAPEWTSGLTDTQYF. CDR3 nucleotides: TGCAGCGCCCCAGAATGGACTAGCGGGCTCACAGATACGCAGTATTTT. V and J are TRBV29-1 and TRBJ2-3; 11 bases match TRBD2. This CDR3 spans 16 amino acids. Germline V CDR1 and CDR2: SQVTM, ANQGSEA. The V and J ends lost 7 bases and 2 bases, in that order; junction bases with no gene match: 11.

This rearrangement joins TRBV25-1 to TRBJ2-3; 11 bases are a match to TRBD2. Germline CDR1 MGHDK, CDR2 SYGVNS. Unmatched junction bases numbered 5, after V lost 6 bases and J lost 3 bases. The length of the CDR3 is 15 residues. Here the CDR3 DNA reads TGTGCCAGCAGGTTTAGCGGGGGGGCAACAGATACGCAGTATTTT. Protein: CASRFSGGATDTQYF.

The J gene is TRBJ1-1, the V gene TRBV12-3 or TRBV12-4, with D perhaps TRBD1 (6 bases). V shed 4 bases and J shed 1 base, with 13 bases lying between them. The CDR3 has 15 residues. The CDR3 nucleotides read TGTGCCAGCAGTTCCAACAGGGTTGGGAACACTGAAGCTTTCTTT. Translated, it gives CASSSNRVGNTEAFF.

J is TRBJ2-5 and V is TRBV5-1; no clear D gene. The V and J ends lost 0 bases and 2 bases respectively, with 20 bases between them. The germline CDR1 and CDR2 sequences are SGHRS and YFSETQ. There are 18 residues in the CDR3. The CDR3 DNA sequence: TGCGCCAGCAGCTTGGTGTTGCAGGCTGGGATGGGTCAAGAGACCCAGTACTTC. Translation: CASSLVLQAGMGQETQYF.

The chain is built from TRBV5-5 and TRBJ2-1, with TRBD2 matching 13 bases. V gave up 0 bases and J gave up 7 bases; unmatched junction bases: 4. This CDR3 comprises 16 residues. Germline CDR1 SGHKS, CDR2 YYEKEE (reference sequence). The CDR3 DNA reads TGTGCCAGCAGCTTGGTTGGGACTAGCGGGGAAAATGAGCAGTTCTTC. Amino acids: CASSLVGTSGENEQFF.

The V call is TRBV18, the J call TRBJ2-4, with D possibly TRBD1 on 6 matching bases. The CDR3 is 15 residues long. Germline lookup yields CDR1 KGHSH and CDR2 LQKENI. Trimming took 3 bases from V and 4 from J, leaving 13 bases between them. CDR3 sequence (DNA): TGTGCCAGCTCACCGGCAGACAGGCCAAAAAACATTCAGTACTTC. It is translated as CASSPADRPKNIQYF.

This clonotype has just a few counts. The chain employs TRBV25-1 and TRBJ1-2; D is uncertain. CDR3 length: 13 amino acids. V gave up 6 bases and J gave up 0 bases, with 8 bases separating them. The germline CDR1 and CDR2 sequences are MGHDK and SYGVNS. As DNA, the CDR3 is TGTGCCAGCAGCAACGGAGCTAACTATGGCTACACCTTC. Protein: CASSNGANYGYTF.

In its sample, this clonotype was seen a few times. Germline is not matched at one junction end, which may reflect a read error. The V and J genes are TRBV24-1 and TRBJ2-1; D call uncertain. This CDR3 comprises 14 residues. Germline V lookup: CDR1 KGHDR, CDR2 SFDVKD. The CDR3 sequence: CATSDSRSSNEQFF. The CDR3 DNA is TGTGCCACCAGTGATTCAAGGTCCTCCAATGAGCAGTTCTTC.

This clonotype was seen a few times. This sequence joins TRBV20-1 and TRBJ1-2; TRBD1 is a possible D gene (5 bases). Germline V gene data show CDR1 as DFQATT and CDR2 as SNEGSKA (reference sequence). This CDR3 region has 12 residues. Trimming removed 7 bases from V and 2 bases from J, with 11 bases in between. The CDR3 nucleotides read TGCAGTGTCCCGGACATCAACTATGGCTACACCTTC. Its protein product is CSVPDINYGYTF.

This chain uses TRBV4-1 with TRBJ2-7, with D unclear. Germline values: CDR1 MGHRA, CDR2 YSYEKL. The germline V and J ends were trimmed by 2 bases and 0 bases, with 8 bases remaining between them. The CDR3 runs 14 residues. This chain's CDR3 is CASSQMGSSYEQYF. In DNA form, the CDR3 reads TGCGCCAGCAGCCAAATGGGCTCCTCCTACGAGCAGTACTTC.

In its sample, this clonotype was seen a few times. This chain connects TRBV12-3 or TRBV12-4 to TRBJ1-2, with TRBD1 matching 9 bases. V lost 4 bases, J lost 7 bases, and 4 bases stayed unmatched. The CDR3 is made up of 13 amino acids. The CDR3 bases are TGTGCCAGCAGTTACAGGGGGCTAAGTGGCTACACCTTC. Protein: CASSYRGLSGYTF.

The chain combines TRBV15 with TRBJ1-1; possible D gene TRBD1, 5 bases. The CDR3 has 11 amino acids. V was pared by 7 bases and J by 5 bases, with 8 bases between. CDR1 and CDR2 from the germline V gene are LNHNV and YYDKDF (reference sequence). In nucleotides, the CDR3 is TGTGCCACCACCAGGGATACTGAAGCTTTCTTT. It yields the protein CATTRDTEAFF.

The V gene is TRBV20-1, the J gene TRBJ2-1, with 9 bases matching TRBD2. The trim removed 4 bases at V and 8 bases at J, leaving 3 bases unmatched. This CDR3 region has 12 residues. The germline V gene has CDR1 DFQATT and CDR2 SNEGSKA (reference sequence). CDR3 in amino acids: CSATLAGYEQFF. The CDR3 region has the DNA TGCAGTGCTACACTAGCGGGTTATGAGCAGTTCTTC.

V and J are TRBV5-6 and TRBJ2-7, with 9 bases that match TRBD1. Unmatched junction bases numbered 5, after V lost 5 bases and J lost 2 bases. The germline V gene encodes CDR1 SGHDT and CDR2 YYEEEE. This CDR3 is built from 14 residues. CDR3 sequence (DNA): TGTGCCAGCAGTCGACAGGGGGTGGCCTACGAGCAGTACTTC. Translated, it gives CASSRQGVAYEQYF.

This clonotype showed up many times. CDR3: CASSDHSPDTEQFF. The CDR3 coding sequence is TGCGCCAGCAGCGATCACTCCCCGGACACCGAGCAGTTCTTC. The chain employs TRBV5-1 and TRBJ2-1, with D possibly being TRBD1 (5 bases). The germline CDR1 and CDR2 sequences are SGHRS and YFSETQ. The CDR3 is 14 residues long. The V end was cut by 4 bases, the J end by 10 bases, with 18 bases between.

This rearrangement joins TRBV7-6 to TRBJ2-7; 8 bases map to TRBD2. With 5 bases clipped from V and 6 bases from J, the junction kept 9 bases outside the gene matches. CDR3 size: 14 residues. CDR1 and CDR2 from the germline V gene are SGHVS and FNYEAQ. CDR3: CASSLNRGGSEQYF. The CDR3 DNA reads TGTGCCAGCAGCCTAAACCGGGGGGGATCCGAGCAGTACTTC.

This chain joins TRBV18 and TRBJ2-3, with D possibly TRBD1 on 6 matching bases. Germline V CDR1 and CDR2: KGHSH, LQKENI. The CDR3 covers 14 residues. V gave up 2 bases and J gave up 2 bases, with 8 bases separating them. CDR3 nucleotide sequence: TGTGCCAGCTCACCAACAGGGATCACAGATACGCAGTATTTT. It codes for CASSPTGITDTQYF.

The chain combines TRBV20-1 with TRBJ1-5; D unresolved. From germline, CDR1 is DFQATT and CDR2 SNEGSKA (reference sequence). CDR3 length: 15 residues. V was shortened by 0 bases and J by 0 bases, with 9 bases between the two germline ends. CDR3 residues: CSARDFNYSNQPQHF. The DNA for the CDR3 is TGCAGTGCTAGAGATTTCAACTATAGCAATCAGCCCCAGCATTTT.